These 21 T cell receptor beta chains share one sample of origin, sequenced in a study of T cells after yellow fever vaccination (dated by TCRdb to between 2019 and 2020). The library was made by 5' RACE. Sequencing was carried out with an Illumina HiSeq 2500. The public reads were run again by TCRdb, first through fastp at Q25 and then through MiXCR, and only productive beta chains were kept. Rows with one shared CDR3 protein collapse into an entry with the most common genes and DNA. This sample is represented by about 350,000 distinct CDR3 sequences; 9.5% to 13% of them were singletons. The ten most abundant clones make up around 18% of the sample. Sample treatment or condition, as interpreted from the label and publication: live attenuated yellow fever vaccine strain. The sample in question was PBMCs, obtained on the day of the first yellow fever vaccination. All receptors derive from a man aged 18 to 30 who received the YFV17D yellow fever vaccine.

The chain combines TRBV5-1 with TRBJ2-2; 11 positions agree with TRBD2. The junction had 6 bases not matched to a gene; V was cut back by 4 bases and J by 1 base. Germline CDR1 reads SGHRS; CDR2 reads YFSETQ. The CDR3 covers 17 residues. The CDR3 here is CASSPLAGGRNTGELFF. DNA of the CDR3: TGCGCCAGCAGCCCGCTAGCGGGGGGCCGGAACACCGGGGAGCTGTTTTTT.

This clonotype was counted a few times. V and J are TRBV4-1 and TRBJ1-2; D may be TRBD1 (5 bases). Germline V lookup: CDR1 MGHRA, CDR2 YSYEKL. The V end was cut by 0 bases, the J end by 8 bases, with 10 bases between. This CDR3 spans 13 amino acids. Written as DNA, the CDR3 is TGCGCCAGCAGCCAAGATCGAGCAGGGGGCTACACCTTC. It translates to CASSQDRAGGYTF.

The chain carries TRBV19 and TRBJ2-1; no definite D call. The CDR3 sequence is 11 residues long. Germline CDR1 is LNHDA and CDR2 is SQIVND (reference sequence). V shed 6 bases and J shed 12 bases, with 12 bases lying between them. The CDR3 region is CASRMGLGQFF. The CDR3 DNA sequence: TGTGCCAGTAGAATGGGATTAGGGCAGTTCTTC.

This clonotype was observed a few times. The chain carries TRBV7-2 and TRBJ1-2; D remains ambiguous. Trimming stripped 5 bases from V and 6 bases from J, with 13 bases between. The V gene's germline CDR1 is SGHTA and CDR2 FQGNSA. The length of the CDR3 is 13 residues. DNA of the CDR3: TGTGCCAGCAGCCCTAATCAGAGGGATGGCTACACCTTC. Protein product: CASSPNQRDGYTF.

This clonotype has at least ten counts. J is TRBJ2-3 and V is TRBV14; D gene ambiguous. The CDR3 has 18 residues. CDR1 and CDR2 from the germline V gene are SGHDN and FVKESK. V was pared by 0 bases and J by 6 bases, with 22 bases between. The CDR3 loop is CASSQDTLRPALGDTQYF. CDR3 coding DNA: TGTGCCAGCAGCCAAGATACGCTACGGCCAGCTCTTGGGGATACGCAGTATTTT.

This rearrangement joins TRBV6-1 to TRBJ1-6; possible D gene TRBD1, 5 bases. V lost 7 bases and J lost 0, with 22 bases in between. Germline CDR1 is MNHNS and CDR2 is SASEGT. The CDR3 length is 19 residues. The CDR3 sequence is CASTPYVWGTSSYNSPLHF. Here the CDR3 DNA reads TGTGCCAGCACGCCATACGTGTGGGGGACTAGCTCCTATAATTCACCCCTCCACTTT.

The V gene is TRBV7-2, the J gene TRBJ2-2, with TRBD1 matching 8 bases. Germline V gene data show CDR1 as SGHTA and CDR2 as FQGNSA. Trimming cost V 4 bases and J 1 base; bases outside gene matches: 5. This CDR3 comprises 16 residues. CDR3 sequence reads: CASSSYRGMNTGELFF. The CDR3 DNA reads TGTGCCAGCAGCTCATACAGGGGGATGAACACCGGGGAGCTGTTTTTT.

The rearrangement uses TRBV25-1 and TRBJ2-7; D ambiguous. V lost 4 bases and J lost 3, with 16 bases in between. The CDR3 has 15 residues. CDR1 MGHDK and CDR2 SYGVNS come from the germline V gene. CDR3 sequence reads: CASSVLYNYDYEQYF. Written as DNA, the CDR3 is TGTGCCAGCAGTGTTCTTTACAACTATGACTACGAGCAGTACTTC.

This chain links TRBV10-1 with TRBJ2-6; D is possibly TRBD2 (6 bases). Per germline, CDR1 WNHNN and CDR2 SYGVQD (reference sequence). Between the trimmed V and J ends, which lost 6 bases and 2 bases, there was a span of 8 bases. CDR3 length equals 14 residues. In nucleotides, the CDR3 is TGCGCCAGCAGACGGAGGGCTGGGGCCAACGTCCTGACTTTC. It encodes CASRRRAGANVLTF.

This clonotype has just a few counts. This chain connects TRBV6-5 to TRBJ2-7; 9 bases are a match to TRBD1. Germline V gives CDR1 MNHEY, CDR2 SVGAGI. The CDR3 has 14 amino acids. Trimming took 4 bases from V and 1 from J; bases not matched to a gene: 2. CDR3 sequence: CASSFGQGSYEQYF. The CDR3 nucleotides are TGTGCCAGCAGTTTTGGACAGGGGTCCTACGAGCAGTACTTC.

V is TRBV12-3 or TRBV12-4 and J is TRBJ1-5; the D is unclear. V gave up 3 bases and J gave up 4 bases, with 7 bases separating them. This CDR3 spans 13 amino acids. The CDR3 loop is CASSFISNQPQHF. The CDR3 DNA reads TGTGCCAGCAGTTTCATCAGTAATCAGCCCCAGCATTTT.

In this sample, this clonotype turned up a few times. This chain links TRBV3-1 with TRBJ2-5; 9 bases fit TRBD1. CDR3 length: 15 amino acids. The V gene's germline CDR1 is LGHDT and CDR2 YNNKEL (reference sequence). The V and J ends lost 4 bases and 4 bases, in that order; junction bases with no gene match: 7. The CDR3 nucleotides are TGTGCCAGCAGCCCACCGGGACAGGGTGGAGAGACCCAGTACTTC. Translation gives CASSPPGQGGETQYF.

This clonotype has more than one count but fewer than ten. The J gene is TRBJ2-7, the V gene TRBV6-5; TRBD1 matches at 9 bases. The ends lost 0 bases at V and 9 bases at J; junction bases unmatched: 3. Germline V gene sequence: CDR1 MNHEY, CDR2 SVGAGI. The CDR3 runs to 13 residues. The CDR3 loop is CASSYSGTGSQYF. The CDR3 DNA follows: TGTGCCAGCAGTTACTCCGGGACAGGGTCGCAGTACTTC.

This clonotype was observed a few times. The V call is TRBV4-2, the J call TRBJ1-2; D uncertain. The germline V gene has CDR1 LGHNA and CDR2 YNFKEQ. This CDR3 contains 13 residues. Trimming took 3 bases from V and 5 from J, leaving 10 bases between them. CDR3: CASSHPDPYGYTF. The CDR3 bases are TGTGCCAGCAGCCATCCTGATCCGTATGGCTACACCTTC.

Turning to this clonotype: A single base separates this from a much larger clone, so it may be a read error. This chain joins TRBV4-1 and TRBJ2-2; D is uncertain. Germline-derived CDR1 and CDR2 are MGHRA and YSYEKL. There are 15 residues in the CDR3. V lost 1 base, J lost 7 bases, and 13 bases lay in between. The CDR3 reads CASSQASAVDGELFF. The CDR3 bases are TGCGCCAGCAGCCAAGCAAGCGCGGTTGACGGGGAGCTGTTTTTT.

The V and J genes are TRBV11-2 and TRBJ2-5; no clear D. This CDR3 region has 15 residues. Germline V gives CDR1 SGHAT, CDR2 FQNNGV. With 5 bases removed from V and 5 bases from J, the gap between germline ends came to 18 bases. In nucleotides, the CDR3 is TGTGCCAGCAGCCCCCGGGTTCTGAGGTGGGAGACCCAGTACTTC. This sequence encodes CASSPRVLRWETQYF.

The CDR3 nucleotides read TGTGCCAGCAGCTTTTACCAGGGATCCCCTGAAGCTTTCTTT. This translates into CASSFYQGSPEAFF. The chain employs TRBV7-3 and TRBJ1-1, with D possibly TRBD1 on 5 matching bases. Germline CDR1 reads SGHTA; CDR2 reads FQGTGA. V was pared by 3 bases and J by 6 bases, with 14 bases between. The CDR3 has 14 residues. Variable domain in full (rest from reference TRBV7-3 and TRBJ1-1): GAGVSQTPSNKVTEKGKYVELRCDPISGHTALYWYRQSLGQGPEFLIYFQGTGAADDSGLPNDRFFAVRPEGSVSTLKIQRTERGDSAVYLCASSFYQGSPEAFFGQGTRLTVV.

The chain combines TRBV4-1 with TRBJ1-1; the D is unclear. CDR3 length: 15 amino acids. Germline CDR1 is MGHRA and CDR2 is YSYEKL. Deletions cut 5 bases from V and 3 bases from J, with 16 bases between. Here the CDR3 DNA reads TGCGCCAGCAGCTATCCCGGGAAGAAGGACACTGAAGCTTTCTTT. It specifies CASSYPGKKDTEAFF.

This clonotype showed up many times. The chain uses TRBV7-2 and TRBJ2-1, with a weak D call TRBD1 (6 bases). CDR1 and CDR2 (germline): SGHTA, FQGNSA. The V gene lost 5 bases and the J gene lost 10 bases, with 12 bases spanning the gap. The CDR3 consists of 12 residues. CDR3: CASSVDRREQFF. CDR3 coding DNA: TGTGCCAGCAGCGTTGACAGGCGGGAGCAGTTCTTC.

This clonotype showed up just a few times. CDR3 sequence reads: CSAAAPLEIYGYTF. CDR3 DNA sequence: TGCAGTGCTGCAGCTCCTCTAGAAATCTATGGCTACACCTTC. The chain links TRBV20-1 to TRBJ1-2; D is ambiguous. In germline, CDR1 is DFQATT, CDR2 SNEGSKA (reference sequence). V was pared by 5 bases and J by 4 bases, with 17 bases between. CDR3 length equals 14 residues.

This clonotype was observed at least ten times. The CDR3 nucleotides are TGTGCCAGCAGCGTAGGGGGTCCGATCGAGGGTGGCTACACCTTC. It is translated as CASSVGGPIEGGYTF. The chain has TRBV9 and TRBJ1-2; D remains ambiguous. The germline V and J ends were trimmed by 0 bases and 7 bases, with 16 bases remaining between them. The CDR3 runs 15 residues. CDR1 and CDR2 (germline): SGDLS, YYNGEE.